Following are 31 T cell receptor beta chains from one sample sequenced in a study of shared clonotypes between healthy human individuals. Clones were read by immunoSEQ multiplex PCR, and TCRdb kept only the in-frame ones, dropping some. The data contain about 2.2 million clones, approximately 94% of them seen just once; the ten biggest clones take up under 2%. Naive CD8 cells lacked CD45RO, underwent positive selection for CCR7 and left out terminally differentiated effector memory CD45RA+ cells. Sequencing was performed on naive CD8+ T cells from PBMCs. These receptors were obtained from a man aged 18 to 29 in good health. Some clones in this sample may be carry-over from other donors' samples.

This rearrangement joins TRBV11-3 to TRBJ2-1, with TRBD2 matching over 12 bases. Germline V CDR1 and CDR2: SGHNT, YENEEA. This CDR3 is 12 amino acids long. V lost 5 bases and J lost 16; bases outside the gene matches: 6. The CDR3 bases are TGTGCCAGCAGCCCCGGACTAGCGGGACAATTCTTC. Translating it yields CASSPGLAGQFF.

This rearrangement joins TRBV5-8 to TRBJ1-5; D gene unclear. Trimming shortened V by 5 bases and J by 0 bases, and 6 bases separated the two germline ends. The CDR3 consists of 13 residues. Germline V gives CDR1 SGHTS, CDR2 YDEGEE. CDR3 loop: CASSPHSNQPQHF. In DNA, the CDR3 is TGTGCCAGCAGTCCTCATAGCAATCAGCCCCAGCATTTT.

This chain uses TRBV27 with TRBJ2-3; no definite D call. CDR1 MNHEY and CDR2 SMNVEV come from the germline V gene (reference sequence). This CDR3 is 14 amino acids long. Trimming removed 2 bases from V and 2 bases from J, with 8 bases in between. The CDR3 DNA sequence: TGTGCCAGCAGTTTAAGACTCTACACAGATACGCAGTATTTT. Protein product: CASSLRLYTDTQYF.

The chain is built from TRBV15 and TRBJ2-7; TRBD1 agrees at 7 bases. Germline trimming cut 8 bases from V and 2 bases from J; bases unmatched to any gene: 9. The CDR3 consists of 14 residues. Germline V gene lookup returns CDR1 LNHNV and CDR2 YYDKDF (reference sequence). The CDR3 sequence: CATAGETGPYEQYF. The CDR3 coding sequence is TGTGCCACCGCCGGCGAGACAGGGCCCTACGAGCAGTACTTC.

V gene TRBV28 combines with J gene TRBJ1-5, with D uncertain. Germline CDR1 is MDHEN and CDR2 is SYDVKM. The CDR3 extends over 12 amino acids. Trimming left V 10 bases short and J 6 bases short, with 13 bases between. CDR3 loop: CATSSQTQPQHF. In DNA form, the CDR3 reads TGTGCCACCAGCAGTCAAACTCAGCCCCAGCATTTT.

The rearrangement joins TRBV10-3 to TRBJ2-7; TRBD1 aligns across 9 bases. Germline V lookup: CDR1 ENHRY, CDR2 SYGVKD. The CDR3 extends over 17 amino acids. The ends lost 5 bases at V and 4 bases at J; junction bases unmatched: 15. This CDR3 is CAISPGTGIGTVYEQYF. In nucleotides, the CDR3 is TGTGCCATCAGTCCCGGGACAGGGATCGGCACCGTTTACGAGCAGTACTTC.

The chain couples TRBV4-1 to TRBJ2-2, with 14 nucleotides matching TRBD2. The V gene's germline CDR1 is MGHRA and CDR2 YSYEKL. The trim removed 4 bases at V and 1 base at J, leaving 8 bases unmatched. This CDR3 has 19 amino acids. CDR3 amino acids: CASSPSGTSGSWNTGELFF. DNA of the CDR3: TGCGCCAGCAGCCCCTCCGGGACTAGCGGGAGTTGGAACACCGGGGAGCTGTTTTTT.

V is TRBV6-5 and J is TRBJ1-1, with unresolved D. This CDR3 has 14 amino acids. The germline CDR1 and CDR2 sequences are MNHEY and SVGAGI. The V gene lost 6 bases and the J gene lost 0 bases, with 11 bases spanning the gap. The CDR3 loop is CASSPLSLNTEAFF. The DNA of the CDR3 is TGTGCCAGCAGCCCTTTATCCTTGAACACTGAAGCTTTCTTT.

This chain uses TRBV15 with TRBJ1-1; D is unresolved. The CDR3 loop spans 14 amino acids. With 0 bases removed from V and 1 base from J, the gap between germline ends came to 6 bases. Germline V gives CDR1 LNHNV, CDR2 YYDKDF (reference sequence). CDR3 amino acids: CATSRDNQNTEAFF. Here the CDR3 DNA reads TGTGCCACCAGCAGAGATAATCAGAACACTGAAGCTTTCTTT. Filled out from reference TRBV15 and TRBJ1-1, the complete variable domain reads DAMVIQNPRYQVTQFGKPVTLSCSQTLNHNVMYWYQQKSSQAPKLLFHYYDKDFNNEADTPDNFQSRRPNTSFCFLDIRSPGLGDTAMYLCATSRDNQNTEAFFGQGTRLTVV.

The genes are TRBV10-3 and TRBJ2-7; D remains unclear. The germline V gene encodes CDR1 ENHRY and CDR2 SYGVKD. CDR3 size: 12 residues. V was cut by 5 bases and J by 5 bases, with 10 bases left in between. The CDR3, as DNA: TGTGCCATCAGTCTCGGGTTTCACGAGCAGTACTTC. Translated, it gives CAISLGFHEQYF.

About this clone: This CDR3 is also generated by other DNA sequences in the sample. The chain carries TRBV28 and TRBJ2-1; weak D call: TRBD2 (6 bases). This CDR3 comprises 14 residues. V lost 2 bases, J lost 3 bases, and 8 bases lay in between. CDR1 is MDHEN, CDR2 SYDVKM, per germline. CDR3 region: CASSLAGYYNEQFF. The CDR3, as DNA: TGTGCCAGCAGTTTAGCGGGATACTACAATGAGCAGTTCTTC.

This clone showed up just once. The CDR3, as DNA: TGTGCCAGCAGTTTGGGACAGGGGACCGGGGAGCTGTTTTTT. It yields the protein CASSLGQGTGELFF. The chain is built from TRBV27 and TRBJ2-2; 10 bases map to TRBD1. The CDR3 is made up of 14 amino acids. Germline CDR1 reads MNHEY; CDR2 reads SMNVEV (reference sequence). With 3 bases clipped from V and 5 bases from J, the junction kept 0 bases outside the gene matches.

Note on this clone: This sample includes further DNA sequences coding for the same CDR3. The chain couples TRBV9 to TRBJ1-5, with D perhaps matching TRBD1 (5 bases). The CDR3 is made up of 14 amino acids. CDR1 is SGDLS and CDR2 is YYNGEE in the germline V gene. Trimming left V 3 bases short and J 3 bases short, with 10 bases between. CDR3 DNA: TGTGCCAGCAGCGGTACAGGAATCAATCAGCCCCAGCATTTT. This codes for CASSGTGINQPQHF.

The chain employs TRBV28 and TRBJ2-6; 7 nucleotides line up with TRBD1. V trimming: 8 bases; J trimming: 0 bases; junction bases outside the gene matches: 10. The CDR3 length is 17 residues. Germline V CDR1 and CDR2: MDHEN, SYDVKM. The CDR3 is CASRGQVLLSGANVLTF. CDR3 nucleotide sequence: TGTGCCAGCCGAGGACAGGTTCTCCTCTCTGGGGCCAACGTCCTGACTTTC.

A single count supports this clone. The V call is TRBV4-1, the J call TRBJ2-3; possibly TRBD1 for D (6 bases). The CDR3 runs to 16 residues. CDR1 is MGHRA and CDR2 is YSYEKL in the germline V gene. Deletions cut 0 bases from V and 6 bases from J, with 16 bases between. CDR3 sequence (DNA): TGCGCCAGCAGCCAAGAGGTTTATGCAGGGGCCGATACGCAGTATTTT. Residues: CASSQEVYAGADTQYF.

The J gene is TRBJ2-7, the V gene TRBV27, with TRBD2 matching 12 bases. The V segment lost 6 bases and the J segment 4 bases; nucleotides outside the gene matches: 10. CDR3 length: 16 amino acids. The germline V gene encodes CDR1 MNHEY and CDR2 SMNVEV (reference sequence). CDR3 region: CASSPRLAGAPYEQYF. Written as DNA, the CDR3 is TGTGCCAGCAGCCCCCGACTAGCGGGAGCCCCGTACGAGCAGTACTTC.

The chain couples TRBV9 to TRBJ1-5, with a tentative D call TRBD1 (6 bases). Germline V gene data show CDR1 as SGDLS and CDR2 as YYNGEE. V lost 3 bases and J 9 bases, leaving 13 bases between the germline ends. The CDR3 has 13 residues. As DNA, the CDR3 is TGTGCCAGCAGCGATTCCCTGACAGGGCCCCAGCATTTT. Encoded protein: CASSDSLTGPQHF.

This chain connects TRBV10-3 to TRBJ1-1, with D unresolved. There are 14 residues in the CDR3. From germline, CDR1 is ENHRY and CDR2 SYGVKD. V was shortened by 7 bases and J by 1 base, with 13 bases between the two germline ends. In DNA, the CDR3 is TGTGCCATCAAGGCGCCAATTTGGAACACTGAAGCTTTCTTT. It is translated as CAIKAPIWNTEAFF.

J is TRBJ2-7 and V is TRBV5-8; weak D call: TRBD1 (5 bases). CDR3 length: 15 residues. The V and J ends lost 4 bases and 5 bases respectively, with 19 bases between them. Germline assignment: CDR1 SGHTS and CDR2 YDEGEE. CDR3 protein: CASSLDRSLIDEQYF. The DNA for the CDR3 is TGTGCCAGCAGCCTAGACAGATCGCTTATCGACGAGCAGTACTTC.

Regarding this clone: The identical CDR3 is also encoded by other nucleotide sequences in the sample. The chain joins TRBV27 to TRBJ1-2; the D is unclear. V lost 2 bases and J 2 bases, leaving 6 bases between the germline ends. The CDR3 covers 13 residues. The germline V gene has CDR1 MNHEY and CDR2 SMNVEV (reference sequence). This chain's CDR3 is CASSLQANYGYTF. DNA of the CDR3: TGTGCCAGCAGTTTACAGGCAAACTATGGCTACACCTTC.

The chain links TRBV15 to TRBJ1-3; TRBD1 is a possible D gene (5 bases). In germline, CDR1 is LNHNV, CDR2 YYDKDF (reference sequence). Between the trimmed V and J ends, which lost 5 bases and 0 bases, there was a span of 11 bases. CDR3 length: 15 amino acids. The CDR3 DNA sequence: TGTGCCACCAGCCGGGACGTTAACTCTGGAAACACCATATATTTT. This sequence encodes CATSRDVNSGNTIYF.

The chain couples TRBV11-1 to TRBJ1-1; no definite D call. There are 15 residues in the CDR3. In germline, CDR1 is SGHAT, CDR2 FQDESV (reference sequence). The V and J ends lost 1 base and 3 bases respectively, with 12 bases between them. In DNA form, the CDR3 reads TGTGCCAGCAGCTTAGACCCCCAAATTGACACTGAAGCTTTCTTT. Translated, it gives CASSLDPQIDTEAFF. Filled out from reference TRBV11-1 and TRBJ1-1, the complete variable domain reads EAEVAQSPRYKITEKSQAVAFWCDPISGHATLYWYRQILGQGPELLVQFQDESVVDDSQLPKDRFSAERLKGVDSTLKIQPAELGDSAMYLCASSLDPQIDTEAFFGQGTRLTVV.

This chain uses TRBV6-1 with TRBJ2-1; 10 bases align to TRBD2. The length of the CDR3 is 17 residues. V was pared by 3 bases and J by 5 bases, with 10 bases of the junction left unmatched. Germline V lookup: CDR1 MNHNS, CDR2 SASEGT. CDR3: CASSEPGTSERHNEQFF. The CDR3 DNA sequence: TGTGCCAGCAGTGAGCCAGGGACTAGCGAACGACACAATGAGCAGTTCTTC.

As for this clone: The sample contains more than one DNA sequence encoding this CDR3. The CDR3 spells CASSFVWGTEAFF. The CDR3 bases are TGTGCCAGCAGTTTCGTGTGGGGCACTGAAGCTTTCTTT. The chain couples TRBV28 to TRBJ1-1, with no clear D. Germline V gene sequence: CDR1 MDHEN, CDR2 SYDVKM. The CDR3 has 13 amino acids. The V and J ends lost 3 bases and 4 bases respectively, with 9 bases between them.

CDR3 in amino acids: CASSVGRERANVLTF. CDR3 nucleotides: TGTGCCAGCAGCGTAGGGAGGGAGCGGGCCAACGTCCTGACTTTC. V usage is TRBV9 and J usage is TRBJ2-6, with a possible D match to TRBD2 (6 bases). Germline CDR1 is SGDLS and CDR2 is YYNGEE. This CDR3 comprises 15 residues. Trimming stripped 0 bases from V and 5 bases from J, with 9 bases between.

The rearrangement links TRBV9 to TRBJ1-2; 8 bases are a match to TRBD1. J gave up 6 bases and V 7 bases, and 2 bases lay outside the gene matches. The CDR3 consists of 11 residues. Germline CDR1 reads SGDLS; CDR2 reads YYNGEE. In nucleotides, the CDR3 is TGTGCCAGCGACAGGGGTGATGGCTACACCTTC. Translating it yields CASDRGDGYTF.

This rearrangement joins TRBV7-3 to TRBJ2-1, with D possibly matching TRBD2 (5 bases). The germline V gene has CDR1 SGHTA and CDR2 FQGTGA. The V and J ends lost 0 bases and 0 bases respectively, with 12 bases between them. CDR3 size: 17 residues. The CDR3 spells CASSLTGGLSSYNEQFF. CDR3 DNA: TGTGCCAGCAGCTTAACGGGCGGACTGAGCTCCTACAATGAGCAGTTCTTC.

V gene TRBV5-6 combines with J gene TRBJ2-3, with D perhaps TRBD2 (5 bases). The CDR3 covers 11 residues. Trimming cost V 0 bases and J 10 bases, with 6 bases left between them. Germline values: CDR1 SGHDT, CDR2 YYEEEE. The CDR3 loop is CASSLGTPQYF. The CDR3 DNA follows: TGTGCCAGCAGCTTGGGGACTCCGCAGTATTTT.

The chain couples TRBV9 to TRBJ2-7; the D gene is possibly TRBD1 (5 bases). V was cut by 4 bases and J by 0 bases, with 14 bases left in between. The germline V gene encodes CDR1 SGDLS and CDR2 YYNGEE. The CDR3 sequence is 15 residues long. CDR3 in amino acids: CASSTSGSASYEQYF. CDR3 nucleotides: TGTGCCAGCAGCACGTCAGGGTCGGCCTCCTACGAGCAGTACTTC.

This clone was counted between two and nine times. The chain couples TRBV10-3 to TRBJ1-1, with D uncertain. This CDR3 has 15 residues. The V gene lost 3 bases and the J gene lost 4 bases, with 15 bases spanning the gap. In germline, CDR1 is ENHRY, CDR2 SYGVKD. As DNA, the CDR3 is TGTGCCATCAGTGACGGGAGAGCAAAGGGCACTGAAGCTTTCTTT. It codes for CAISDGRAKGTEAFF.

The table lists this clone with a count of one. The chain recombines TRBV4-1 with TRBJ2-7; TRBD1 agrees at 9 bases. The CDR3 consists of 16 residues. Germline loops: CDR1 MGHRA, CDR2 YSYEKL. V lost 0 bases to trimming and J lost 4 bases; unmatched junction nucleotides: 7. The CDR3, as DNA: TGCGCCAGCAGCCAAGAGCCGACAGGGGGGGCGTACGAGCAGTACTTC. Amino acids: CASSQEPTGGAYEQYF.